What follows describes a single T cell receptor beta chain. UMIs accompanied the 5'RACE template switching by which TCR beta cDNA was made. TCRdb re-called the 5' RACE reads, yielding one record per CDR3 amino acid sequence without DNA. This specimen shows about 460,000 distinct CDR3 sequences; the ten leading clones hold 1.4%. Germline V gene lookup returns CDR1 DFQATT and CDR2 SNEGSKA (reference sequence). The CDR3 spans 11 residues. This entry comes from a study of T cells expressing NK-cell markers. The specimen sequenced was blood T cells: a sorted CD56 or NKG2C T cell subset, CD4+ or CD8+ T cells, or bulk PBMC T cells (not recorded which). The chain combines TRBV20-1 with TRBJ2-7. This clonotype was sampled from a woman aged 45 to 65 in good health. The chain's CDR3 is CSLLIIREQYF.